This T cell receptor (beta chain) emerged from a study of blood T cells in healthy people across ages. Next came a second PCR, run for roughly 7 to 12 cycles, which used a sample-barcoded 5' primer along with a J-beta primer mix. TCRdb reanalysed the 5' RACE reads using MiXCR and keeps one entry per CDR3 protein. The data show about 800,000 distinct CDR3 sequences, with 25% seen just once and under 4.5% held by the top ten. The length of the CDR3 is 19 residues. Trimming took 4 bases from V and 5 from J; bases not matched to a gene: 19. CDR1 and CDR2 from the germline V gene are MNHEY and SMNVEV (reference sequence). This sample was shared with a second study, whose subject was T cells of mothers and their children.

The clonotype comes from a boy aged 10-17 years in good health. This chain joins TRBV27 and TRBJ1-5; 8 nucleotides agree with TRBD1. The sequencing sample was made of blood. This chain's CDR3 is CASSSVRGQGQGTHQPQHF. The CDR3 DNA reads as TGTGCCAGCAGTTCCGTCCGTGGACAGGGTCAAGGGACACATCAGCCCCAGCATTTT.